The 14 T cell receptor beta chains given below trace back to one sample, sequenced in a study of post-analysis software for immune sequencing data. Whole-study findings and limits: Included in a set of roughly five TRBV segments more frequent in patients than controls were TRBV5-6, TRBV5-1 and TRBV20-1.

Unique molecular identifiers were carried by the TCR beta cDNA libraries. TCRdb re-called the PCR reads with MiXCR, one entry per CDR3 protein. The sample gives some 700,000 distinct CDR3 sequences, 59% of which show up once; over 9% is in the top ten. These TCRs are of unknown antigen specificity. The source material was blood. The receptors stem from a girl aged 2 to 9 with multiple sclerosis.

This sequence joins TRBV27 and TRBJ1-5, with 10 bases aligning to TRBD1. Germline V gives CDR1 MNHEY, CDR2 SMNVEV (reference sequence). The CDR3 is made up of 15 amino acids. After removal of 6 bases from V and 5 bases from J, the junction contained 7 bases not matched to a gene. The DNA of the CDR3 is TGTGCCAGCAGCCGGATTGGGACAGGGGATCAGCCCCAGCATTTT. Amino acid sequence: CASSRIGTGDQPQHF.

There are a few counts of this clonotype. This chain connects TRBV10-3 to TRBJ2-2; D is uncertain. Germline V gene data show CDR1 as ENHRY and CDR2 as SYGVKD. This CDR3 comprises 12 residues. The V gene lost 7 bases and the J gene lost 6 bases, with 9 bases spanning the gap. The CDR3 here is CAITPDAGELFF. In nucleotides, the CDR3 is TGTGCCATCACTCCAGACGCCGGGGAGCTGTTTTTT.

This clonotype showed up many times. The chain has TRBV9 and TRBJ2-5; 13 nucleotides match TRBD2. CDR3 length equals 16 residues. Germline V lookup: CDR1 SGDLS, CDR2 YYNGEE. V trimming: 3 bases; J trimming: 2 bases; junction bases outside the gene matches: 4. The CDR3 nucleotides are TGTGCCAGCAGCGACCCGGGACTAGCGGGGCAAGAGACCCAGTACTTC. Its translation is CASSDPGLAGQETQYF.

This sequence joins TRBV6-1 and TRBJ2-4; 7 bases agree with TRBD1. J was trimmed by 9 bases and V by 6 bases; bases with no gene match: 2. The germline gives CDR1 MNHNS, CDR2 SASEGT. This CDR3 region has 11 residues. The CDR3 reads CASRTGFIQYF. The CDR3 DNA sequence: TGTGCCAGCAGGACAGGGTTCATTCAGTACTTC.

This clonotype turned up a few times. The CDR3 sequence is CSATMGETQYF. The CDR3 coding sequence is TGCAGTGCTACTATGGGGGAGACCCAGTACTTC. The chain recombines TRBV20-1 with TRBJ2-7, with D unclear. The last part of the DNA fits TRBJ2-5 better; the J call may be wrong. Germline loops: CDR1 DFQATT, CDR2 SNEGSKA (reference sequence). The CDR3 is made up of 11 amino acids.

V is TRBV11-2 and J is TRBJ1-1; D is uncertain. The CDR3 has 15 residues. The germline gives CDR1 SGHAT, CDR2 FQNNGV. The ends were cut back, 2 bases at V and 0 bases at J, with 10 bases in the middle. CDR3 protein: CASSLMEDLNTEAFF. CDR3 nucleotides: TGTGCCAGCAGCTTAATGGAGGACTTGAACACTGAAGCTTTCTTT.

The chain is built from TRBV12-3 or TRBV12-4 and TRBJ1-2; a possible D gene is TRBD1 (6 bases). There are 14 residues in the CDR3. The V and J ends lost 2 bases and 8 bases respectively, with 15 bases between them. The CDR3 is CASSLQGPYRGYTF. The CDR3 DNA is TGTGCCAGCAGTTTACAGGGGCCCTACAGAGGCTACACCTTC.

The V call is TRBV6-2 or TRBV6-3, the J call TRBJ2-1, with 11 bases aligning to TRBD2. This CDR3 spans 15 amino acids. The germline V gene encodes CDR1 MNHEY and CDR2 SVGEGT. V lost 6 bases and J lost 2; bases outside the gene matches: 3. CDR3 nucleotide sequence: TGTGCCAGCAGCCTTAGCGGGAGGGCCTACAATGAGCAGTTCTTC. Translation gives CASSLSGRAYNEQFF.

This chain uses TRBV7-8 with TRBJ2-1; D is uncertain. CDR3 length: 13 amino acids. Germline V lookup: CDR1 SGHVS, CDR2 FQNEAQ. Trimming stripped 5 bases from V and 8 bases from J, with 13 bases between. The CDR3 spells CASSPLVVDEQFF. The CDR3 DNA reads as TGTGCCAGCAGCCCGCTAGTGGTGGATGAGCAGTTCTTC.

In this sample, this clonotype turned up a few times. The V gene is TRBV20-1, the J gene TRBJ2-4; 10 bases agree with TRBD1. This CDR3 region has 12 residues. The germline V gene has CDR1 DFQATT and CDR2 SNEGSKA (reference sequence). Germline trimming cut 6 bases from V and 13 bases from J; bases unmatched to any gene: 9. The CDR3 is CSAGTGDVQQYF. The CDR3 DNA is TGCAGTGCCGGGACAGGGGATGTTCAGCAGTACTTC.

This clonotype was observed a few times. The chain couples TRBV20-1 to TRBJ2-3; D is possibly TRBD1 (6 bases). Germline CDR1 reads DFQATT; CDR2 reads SNEGSKA (reference sequence). The CDR3 is 15 amino acids. Between the trimmed V and J ends, which lost 5 bases and 1 base, there was a span of 16 bases. CDR3 sequence: CSAARGAGGTDTQYF. CDR3 coding DNA: TGCAGTGCTGCCCGGGGAGCAGGGGGCACAGATACGCAGTATTTT.

The CDR3 bases are TGTGCCAGCTCCCTCGGGACAGCCGGGGGTACTGAAGCTTTCTTT. This translates into CASSLGTAGGTEAFF. This sequence joins TRBV6-5 and TRBJ1-1, with 7 bases that match TRBD1. Germline trimming cut 8 bases from V and 5 bases from J; bases unmatched to any gene: 14. In germline, CDR1 is MNHEY, CDR2 SVGAGI. The CDR3 covers 15 residues.

The V gene is TRBV7-8, the J gene TRBJ1-2; possible D gene TRBD1, 5 bases. V shed 0 bases and J shed 3 bases, with 14 bases lying between them. This CDR3 spans 16 amino acids. Germline V lookup: CDR1 SGHVS, CDR2 FQNEAQ. CDR3 nucleotides: TGTGCCAGCAGCTTAGCGTTAGGGGTAGTGGACTATGGCTACACCTTC. This gives the protein CASSLALGVVDYGYTF.

The count of this clonotype is one. V is TRBV20-1 and J is TRBJ2-3; D is perhaps TRBD2 (5 bases). V lost 6 bases to trimming and J lost 7 bases, with 20 bases between them. CDR1 DFQATT and CDR2 SNEGSKA come from the germline V gene (reference sequence). The CDR3 is 14 amino acids. The CDR3 loop is CSAQRRGPGNTQYF. In DNA form, the CDR3 reads TGCAGTGCCCAACGTAGAGGGCCGGGGAATACGCAGTATTTT.